This T cell receptor gamma chain was sequenced during a study of gamma-delta chains in newborns, infants, children. As for the study in general: Polyclonal expansion of innate γδ T cells after birth follows microbial exposure.

With 3 bases clipped from V and 8 bases from J, the junction kept 4 bases outside the gene matches. CDR3 size: 11 residues. CDR1 and CDR2 (germline): VENAVY, YDSYNSRV. Only a few counts were recorded for this clone. Being one base from a much bigger clone, this may be a read error. TCRdb called clones from the reads again using CATT. The repertoire consists of over 950 gamma-chain clones, with about 2.5% occurring once and the leading ten covering 22%. This receptor was identified in a child who was a newborn, infant or young child, either healthy, febrile or measles-vaccinated (not recorded which). Material for sequencing was blood. The genes are TRGV8 and TRGJ1 or TRGJ2. Here the CDR3 DNA reads TGTGCCACCTGGGATCATCATAAGAAACTCTTT. Its protein product is CATWDHHKKLF.